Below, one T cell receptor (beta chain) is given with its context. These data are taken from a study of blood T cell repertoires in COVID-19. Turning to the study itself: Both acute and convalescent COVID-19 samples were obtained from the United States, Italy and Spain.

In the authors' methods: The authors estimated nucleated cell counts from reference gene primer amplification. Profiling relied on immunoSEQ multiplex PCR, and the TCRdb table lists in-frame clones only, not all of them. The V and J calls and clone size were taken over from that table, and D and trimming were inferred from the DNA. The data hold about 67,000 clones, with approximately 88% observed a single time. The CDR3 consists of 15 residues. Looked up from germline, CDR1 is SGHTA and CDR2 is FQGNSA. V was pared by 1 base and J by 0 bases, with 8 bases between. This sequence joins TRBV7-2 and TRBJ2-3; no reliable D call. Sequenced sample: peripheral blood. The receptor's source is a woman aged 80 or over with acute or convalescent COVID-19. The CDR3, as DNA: TGTGCCAGCAGCTTAGTACTGTTGAGCACAGATACGCAGTATTTT. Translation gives CASSLVLLSTDTQYF.